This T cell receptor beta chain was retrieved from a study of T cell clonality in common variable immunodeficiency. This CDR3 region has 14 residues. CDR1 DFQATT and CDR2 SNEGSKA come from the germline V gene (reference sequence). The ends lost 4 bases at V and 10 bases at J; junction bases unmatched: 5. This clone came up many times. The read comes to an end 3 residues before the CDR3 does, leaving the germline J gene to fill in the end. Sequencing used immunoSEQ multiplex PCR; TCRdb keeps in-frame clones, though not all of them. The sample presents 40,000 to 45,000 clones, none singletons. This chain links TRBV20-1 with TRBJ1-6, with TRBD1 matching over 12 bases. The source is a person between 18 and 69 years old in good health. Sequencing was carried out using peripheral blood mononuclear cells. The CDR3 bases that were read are TGCAGTGCTATGGGGACAGGGGGCAGGTCACCC. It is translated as CSAMGTGGRSP. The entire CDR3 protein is CSAMGTGGRSPLHF.